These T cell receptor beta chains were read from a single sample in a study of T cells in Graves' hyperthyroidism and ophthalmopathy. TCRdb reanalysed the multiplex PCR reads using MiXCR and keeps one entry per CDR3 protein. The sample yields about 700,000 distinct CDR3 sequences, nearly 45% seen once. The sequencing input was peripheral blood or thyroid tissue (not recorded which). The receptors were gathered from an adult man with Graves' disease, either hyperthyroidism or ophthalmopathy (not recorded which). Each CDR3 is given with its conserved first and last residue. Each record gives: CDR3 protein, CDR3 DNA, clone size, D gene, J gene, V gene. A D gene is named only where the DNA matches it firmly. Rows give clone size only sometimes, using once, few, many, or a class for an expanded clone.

CDR3: CASGIQEGSGNTIYF
DNA: TGTGCCAGTGGTATACAGGAGGGCTCTGGAAACACCATATATTTT
size: -
D: -
J: TRBJ1-3
V: TRBV19

CDR3: CASRDINEKLFF
DNA: TGTGCCAGCAGGGACATAAATGAAAAACTGTTTTTT
size: -
D: -
J: TRBJ1-4
V: TRBV2

CDR3: CASSLYASGRSYEQYF
DNA: TGTGCCAGCAGTTTATACGCTAGCGGGAGATCCTACGAGCAGTACTTC
size: few
D: TRBD2
J: TRBJ2-7
V: TRBV2

CDR3: CSASLLGTNYEQYF
DNA: TGCAGTGCTAGTCTGCTAGGAACTAACTACGAGCAGTACTTC
size: -
D: -
J: TRBJ2-7
V: TRBV20-1

CDR3: CASSYRDRAGTQYF
DNA: TGTGCCAGCAGCTACCGGGACAGGGCGGGGACCCAGTACTTC
size: -
D: TRBD1
J: TRBJ2-5
V: TRBV2

CDR3: CASSEFRINSPLHF
DNA: TGTGCCAGCAGTGAATTCAGAATTAATTCACCCCTCCACTTT
size: -
D: -
J: TRBJ1-6
V: TRBV7-8

CDR3: CASSLGIQFPSGNTIYF
DNA: TGTGCCAGCAGCTTAGGGATACAGTTCCCCTCTGGAAACACCATATATTTT
size: few
D: -
J: TRBJ1-3
V: TRBV11-2

CDR3: CSASSEEGPFEQYF
DNA: TGCAGTGCTAGCTCGGAAGAGGGCCCTTTCGAGCAGTACTTC
size: -
D: -
J: TRBJ2-7
V: TRBV29-1

CDR3: CARFRDSPLHF
DNA: TGTGCTAGATTCCGTGATTCACCCCTCCACTTT
size: -
D: -
J: TRBJ1-6
V: TRBV7-2

CDR3: CASSSWTGFGNEKLFF
DNA: TGTGCCAGCAGCTCCTGGACAGGGTTCGGTAATGAAAAACTGTTTTTT
size: -
D: TRBD1
J: TRBJ1-4
V: TRBV5-4

CDR3: CSVAQGQGYGYTF
DNA: TGCAGCGTTGCTCAGGGGCAGGGCTATGGCTACACCTTC
size: many
D: -
J: TRBJ1-2
V: TRBV29-1

CDR3: CASSRGLAGVSSYEQYF
DNA: TGTGCCAGCAGTCGGGGACTAGCGGGGGTAAGCTCCTACGAGCAGTACTTC
size: -
D: TRBD2
J: TRBJ2-7
V: TRBV10-3

CDR3: CATSEGLAGEETQYF
DNA: TGTGCCACCAGCGAAGGACTAGCGGGCGAGGAGACCCAGTACTTC
size: -
D: TRBD2
J: TRBJ2-5
V: TRBV15

CDR3: CASSLVAGFNSPLHF
DNA: TGCGCCAGCAGCTTGGTAGCAGGGTTTAATTCACCCCTCCACTTT
size: -
D: -
J: TRBJ1-6
V: TRBV5-1

CDR3: CASSSTGYGGYTF
DNA: TGTGCCAGCAGCTCGACAGGGTACGGTGGCTACACCTTC
size: -
D: TRBD1
J: TRBJ1-2
V: TRBV7-9

CDR3: CASSLGLKGTGELFF
DNA: TGTGCCAGCAGCTTAGGCCTTAAGGGAACCGGGGAGCTGTTTTTT
size: many
D: -
J: TRBJ2-2
V: TRBV11-3

CDR3: CASSLVVNEKLFF
DNA: TGTGCCAGCAGCTTAGTGGTTAACGAAAAACTGTTTTTT
size: many
D: -
J: TRBJ1-4
V: TRBV7-8

CDR3: CASSQGGLAGAYEQYF
DNA: TGTGCCAGCAGCCAAGGGGGACTAGCGGGAGCCTACGAGCAGTACTTC
size: few
D: TRBD2
J: TRBJ2-7
V: TRBV7-2

CDR3: CAIRTGEKLFF
DNA: TGTGCCATCAGAACAGGTGAAAAACTGTTTTTT
size: many
D: -
J: TRBJ1-4
V: TRBV10-3

CDR3: CASSITGVAYGYTF
DNA: TGTGCCAGTAGTATAACAGGGGTAGCCTATGGCTACACCTTC
size: -
D: TRBD1
J: TRBJ1-2
V: TRBV19

CDR3: CATSDVAGVEGTQYF
DNA: TGTGCCACCAGTGATGTGGCGGGGGTAGAAGGGACCCAGTACTTC
size: -
D: TRBD2
J: TRBJ2-5
V: TRBV24-1

CDR3: CASSLWTGGDSPLHF
DNA: TGTGCCAGCAGCTTATGGACAGGGGGCGATTCACCCCTCCACTTT
size: many
D: TRBD1
J: TRBJ1-6
V: TRBV7-6

CDR3: CASRPAVTGQGNYGYTF
DNA: TGTGCCAGCAGACCCGCGGTAACGGGACAGGGTAACTATGGCTACACCTTC
size: -
D: TRBD1
J: TRBJ1-2
V: TRBV7-9

CDR3: CASSQGTSGRWYEQYF
DNA: TGCGCCAGCAGCCAAGGGACTAGCGGGAGATGGTACGAGCAGTACTTC
size: few
D: TRBD2
J: TRBJ2-7
V: TRBV4-1

CDR3: CASKEVQGDQPQHF
DNA: TGTGCCAGCAAGGAAGTACAGGGAGATCAGCCCCAGCATTTT
size: once
D: -
J: TRBJ1-5
V: TRBV25-1

CDR3: CASSQEQGMNTEAFF
DNA: TGTGCCAGCAGCCAAGAACAGGGTATGAACACTGAAGCTTTCTTT
size: few
D: -
J: TRBJ1-1
V: TRBV7-9

CDR3: CATSLGDGGWGNYGYTF
DNA: TGTGCCACCAGCTTAGGGGATGGCGGATGGGGGAACTATGGCTACACCTTC
size: -
D: -
J: TRBJ1-2
V: TRBV15

CDR3: CSARDHRGNYGYTF
DNA: TGCAGTGCTAGAGATCATAGGGGAAACTATGGCTACACCTTC
size: -
D: -
J: TRBJ1-2
V: TRBV20-1

CDR3: CASNLVGALSGELFF
DNA: TGTGCCAGCAATCTTGTCGGGGCGCTATCCGGGGAGCTGTTTTTT
size: many
D: -
J: TRBJ2-2
V: TRBV2

CDR3: CASSQSQDEQYF
DNA: TGTGCCAGTAGCCAAAGTCAGGACGAGCAGTACTTC
size: many
D: -
J: TRBJ2-7
V: TRBV19

CDR3: CASSEGRDGEAFF
DNA: TGCGCCAGCAGTGAGGGTCGAGATGGGGAAGCTTTCTTT
size: -
D: -
J: TRBJ1-1
V: TRBV10-1

CDR3: CATSARPIGDTEAFF
DNA: TGTGCCACGTCCGCCCGACCGATTGGGGACACTGAAGCTTTCTTT
size: -
D: -
J: TRBJ1-1
V: TRBV10-3

CDR3: CASSIARQAYEAFF
DNA: TGTGCCAGCAGCATAGCGAGACAAGCCTACGAAGCTTTCTTT
size: few
D: -
J: TRBJ1-1
V: TRBV6-5

CDR3: CASSRTGGLGYTF
DNA: TGTGCCAGCTCACGGACAGGGGGCCTTGGCTACACCTTC
size: -
D: TRBD1
J: TRBJ1-2
V: TRBV2

CDR3: CASSGTVRGNTEAFF
DNA: TGTGCCAGCAGCGGGACAGTGAGAGGAAACACTGAAGCTTTCTTT
size: once
D: TRBD1
J: TRBJ1-1
V: TRBV2

CDR3: CASSQEWGGSLNYGYTF
DNA: TGCGCCAGCAGCCAAGAATGGGGGGGGTCCCTTAACTATGGCTACACCTTC
size: -
D: -
J: TRBJ1-2
V: TRBV9

CDR3: CATSRLGYGYTF
DNA: TGTGCCACCAGCAGATTGGGCTATGGCTACACCTTC
size: many
D: -
J: TRBJ1-2
V: TRBV15

CDR3: CATTTGQPNSPLHF
DNA: TGTGCCACCACGACGGGACAGCCTAATTCACCCCTCCACTTT
size: -
D: TRBD1
J: TRBJ1-6
V: TRBV6-2/TRBV6-3

CDR3: CASSYTGRYGTEAFF
DNA: TGTGCCAGCAGTTACACAGGACGTTATGGGACTGAAGCTTTCTTT
size: -
D: -
J: TRBJ1-1
V: TRBV25-1

CDR3: CSARGQKGVELFF
DNA: TGCAGTGCTAGAGGCCAGAAGGGGGTAGAACTGTTTTTT
size: -
D: -
J: TRBJ1-4
V: TRBV20-1

CDR3: CASSLAGQGASNYGYTF
DNA: TGTGCCAGCAGCTTAGCTGGTCAGGGGGCCTCTAACTATGGCTACACCTTC
size: many
D: TRBD1
J: TRBJ1-2
V: TRBV7-2

CDR3: CSLDASGNYGYTF
DNA: TGCAGCTTGGATGCCAGTGGGAACTATGGCTACACCTTC
size: -
D: -
J: TRBJ1-2
V: TRBV29-1

CDR3: CAISESTDTQYF
DNA: TGTGCCATCAGTGAGTCGACAGATACGCAGTATTTT
size: -
D: -
J: TRBJ2-3
V: TRBV10-3

CDR3: CASRDYSGNTIYF
DNA: TGTGCCAGCAGAGATTACTCTGGAAACACCATATATTTT
size: few
D: -
J: TRBJ1-3
V: TRBV25-1

CDR3: CASSGPTGHF
DNA: TGTGCCAGCAGTGGACCGACCGGGCATTTT
size: -
D: -
J: TRBJ1-5
V: TRBV6-4

CDR3: CATSDLAQGAKETQYF
DNA: TGTGCCACCAGTGATTTAGCTCAGGGGGCTAAAGAGACCCAGTACTTC
size: few
D: TRBD1
J: TRBJ2-5
V: TRBV24-1

CDR3: CASSEFGTSSGSGANVLTF
DNA: TGTGCCAGCAGTGAATTCGGGACAAGTTCTGGGTCTGGGGCCAACGTCCTGACTTTC
size: -
D: -
J: TRBJ2-6
V: TRBV2